This is a list of T cell receptor beta chains from one sample in a study of neurological immune-mediated disorders. A single record per CDR3 protein comes from TCRdb applying MiXCR to the 5' RACE reads. The sample has 75,000 to 95,000 distinct CDR3 sequences; 15% to 20% are singletons. Sequenced material: PBMCs. All receptors come from a woman between 40 and 50 years old in good health. Both conserved end residues are trimmed from each CDR3. D genes are given only for firm matches.

TRBV7-2	TRBJ1-5	.	ASTPDIGAWQPQH
TRBV4-3	TRBJ2-5	.	ASSQARGTGETQY
TRBV7-2	TRBJ1-4	.	ASSLESNEKLF
TRBV7-9	TRBJ2-7	TRBD1	ASSFDRGEQY
TRBV5-1	TRBJ2-1	TRBD2	ASSRGGSSYNEQF
TRBV18	TRBJ1-1	.	ASSPVGGADTEAF
TRBV4-2	TRBJ1-4	.	ASSQGVGGVNEKLF
TRBV3-1	TRBJ2-3	.	ASSQVVGGGRFTDTQY
TRBV7-8	TRBJ2-2	.	ASSLRLPGQNTGELF
TRBV28	TRBJ2-5	TRBD1	ASGLRDRGW
TRBV7-2	TRBJ2-3	TRBD2	VSSSTSGGLGTQY
TRBV20-1	TRBJ2-1	TRBD1	SARDPNRGRGNEQF
TRBV28	TRBJ1-2	.	ASSLGGASNYGYT
TRBV20-1	TRBJ2-5	TRBD1	SVGGTGGLAQY
TRBV9	TRBJ2-3	.	ASSVRPTDTQY
TRBV20-1	TRBJ1-5	.	SVSNGGLQPQH
TRBV4-3	TRBJ1-2	.	ASSQDLRGALDGYT
TRBV20-1	TRBJ2-3	.	SARDKRDIDTQY
TRBV5-8	TRBJ2-1	.	ASSLAPGTYNEQF
TRBV6-5	TRBJ2-1	.	ASSYSSSGAGEQF
TRBV6-5	TRBJ1-2	.	ASSYGVNYGYT
TRBV6-4	TRBJ2-1	.	ASSVGLFNEQF
TRBV5-5	TRBJ1-1	.	ASSPRQIMNTEAF
TRBV9	TRBJ1-2	.	ASSGQLYGYT
TRBV18	TRBJ2-7	.	ASSPLGGRPSYEQY
TRBV6-6	TRBJ2-5	TRBD1	ASLRDSQETQY
TRBV20-1	TRBJ1-1	.	SAGGRGLREAF
TRBV7-8	TRBJ2-3	TRBD2	ASSLVWGGGRTDTQY
TRBV29-1	TRBJ1-2	.	SVQGSGGYGYT
TRBV12-3/TRBV12-4	TRBJ1-1	TRBD1	ASSPTDREDTEAF
TRBV30	TRBJ1-1	.	AWSQGGAGTEAF
TRBV5-1	TRBJ2-1	TRBD2	ASTPGLAFLYNEQF
TRBV4-2	TRBJ2-7	.	ASSQEVSQYEQY
TRBV20-1	TRBJ2-3	TRBD2	SAHPGGLATDTQY
TRBV5-6	TRBJ1-2	TRBD1	ASSPGTGVFGYT
TRBV28	TRBJ1-3	.	ASSLAQGTTGNTIY
TRBV28	TRBJ2-1	TRBD1	ASTQGAAYNEQF
TRBV6-1	TRBJ1-1	.	ASRPPGGVRTEAF
TRBV10-3	TRBJ2-2	.	AITAENTGELF
TRBV5-1	TRBJ2-1	TRBD2	ASSEGLWSGDEQF
TRBV20-1	TRBJ1-2	.	SARNMDYGYT
TRBV5-1	TRBJ2-5	TRBD1	ASSLGQGAETQY
TRBV7-2	TRBJ1-1	.	ASSLESGRSTEAF
TRBV10-3	TRBJ2-5	TRBD1	AIGTGQGARETQY
TRBV15	TRBJ2-5	.	ATSRHRRPQETQY
TRBV20-1	TRBJ1-1	.	SARDQGLDTEAF
TRBV5-5	TRBJ2-1	TRBD2	ASSWSSGGEF
TRBV6-5	TRBJ1-2	TRBD1	ASSPTGTYGYT
TRBV20-1	TRBJ2-1	.	SAIKRGAKSSNEQF
TRBV30	TRBJ1-2	TRBD1	AWLGQGVNGYT
TRBV7-2	TRBJ2-3	.	ASSLRAPGIDTQY
TRBV20-1	TRBJ1-1	.	SALSTGTLEAF
TRBV11-3	TRBJ2-1	.	ASSLEGHNNEQF